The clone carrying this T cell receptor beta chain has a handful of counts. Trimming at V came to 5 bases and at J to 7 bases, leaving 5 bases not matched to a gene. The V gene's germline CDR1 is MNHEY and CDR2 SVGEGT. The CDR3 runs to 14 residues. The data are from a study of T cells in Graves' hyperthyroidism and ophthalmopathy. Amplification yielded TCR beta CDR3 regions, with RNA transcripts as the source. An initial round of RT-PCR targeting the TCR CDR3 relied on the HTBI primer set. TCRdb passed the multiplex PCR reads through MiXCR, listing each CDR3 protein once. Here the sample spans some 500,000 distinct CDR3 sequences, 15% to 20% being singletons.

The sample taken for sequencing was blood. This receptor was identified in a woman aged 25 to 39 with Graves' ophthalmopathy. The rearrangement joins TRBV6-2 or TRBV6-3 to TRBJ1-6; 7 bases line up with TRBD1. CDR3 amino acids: CASSPTGENSPLHF. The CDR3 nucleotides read TGTGCCAGCAGTCCAACAGGGGAGAATTCACCCCTCCACTTT.